This TCR beta chain comes out of a study of OX40 agonist ivuxolimab in advanced cancers. The V gene's germline CDR1 is LNHDA and CDR2 SQIVND (reference sequence). V trimming: 7 bases; J trimming: 6 bases; junction bases outside the gene matches: 10. The CDR3 consists of 16 residues. This clone was recorded only once. Some clones are missing from TCRdb's copy, which holds only in-frame ones; the method was immunoSEQ multiplex PCR. The sample carries about 14,000 clones, 70% to 80% recorded once. This specimen consisted of CD4+ or CD8+ T cells sorted from blood, obtained in a trial of the OX40 agonist ivuxolimab. This TCR was sampled from an adult with an advanced solid tumor such as melanoma, head and neck, liver or kidney cancer. The chain combines TRBV19 with TRBJ2-2; 11 bases are shared with TRBD1. The CDR3 reads CASTWTGGSKAGELFF. Here the CDR3 DNA reads TGTGCCAGTACCTGGACAGGGGGCTCCAAGGCCGGGGAGCTGTTTTTT.